Below are 21 T cell receptor beta chains sequenced from a single sample in a study of immune evolution from preneoplasia to lung adenocarcinoma. Libraries were prepared by immunoSEQ multiplex PCR; TCRdb keeps only in-frame clonotypes and omits some of them. The repertoire consists of fewer than 50,000 clones, with less than 80% occurring once and the leading ten covering approximately 4.8%. Sequencing used FFPE invasive lung adenocarcinoma tissue. These receptors were taken from a person aged 55 to 69 with lung adenocarcinoma.

The genes are TRBV5-1 and TRBJ1-2; TRBD1 agrees at 8 bases. CDR1 is SGHRS, CDR2 YFSETQ, per germline. The CDR3 has 13 residues. With V trimmed by 4 bases and J by 4 bases, 3 bases remained unmatched. The CDR3 region is CASSDDRGYGYTF. CDR3 DNA sequence: TGCGCCAGCAGCGATGACAGGGGCTATGGCTACACCTTC.

The chain employs TRBV7-3 and TRBJ1-4, with D uncertain. CDR3 length: 13 residues. Trimming took off 2 bases at V and 7 bases at J, with 8 bases between the two ends. Germline V gene data show CDR1 as SGHTA and CDR2 as FQGTGA. The CDR3 region is CASSLSRGEKLFF. DNA for the CDR3: TGTGCCAGCAGCTTATCTCGTGGTGAAAAACTGTTTTTT.

This clone was picked up a small number of times. V gene TRBV7-9 combines with J gene TRBJ2-1; no definite D call. V dropped 0 bases and J dropped 7 bases, with 7 bases sitting between them. Germline assignment: CDR1 SEHNR and CDR2 FQNEAQ (reference sequence). This CDR3 has 13 residues. CDR3 region: CASSLARSNEQFF. The DNA of the CDR3 is TGTGCCAGCAGCTTAGCGCGGTCAAATGAGCAGTTCTTC.

This chain uses TRBV28 with TRBJ2-1, with D possibly TRBD1 on 6 matching bases. V lost 6 bases and J 6 bases, leaving 15 bases between the germline ends. This CDR3 comprises 14 residues. CDR1 is MDHEN and CDR2 is SYDVKM in the germline V gene. Here the CDR3 reads CASRRQVGPNEQFF. The CDR3 DNA is TGTGCCAGCAGAAGACAGGTAGGCCCCAATGAGCAGTTCTTC.

This clone turned up a few times. The chain employs TRBV28 and TRBJ1-1, with D perhaps matching TRBD1 (6 bases). Germline CDR1 reads MDHEN; CDR2 reads SYDVKM. V lost 10 bases and J 3 bases, leaving 9 bases between the germline ends. The CDR3 spans 11 residues. The CDR3 DNA reads as TGTGCCATCAAGGGGGACACTGAAGCTTTCTTT. Translating gives CAIKGDTEAFF. Drawing the rest from reference TRBV28 and TRBJ1-1, the complete variable domain is DVKVTQSSRYLVKRTGEKVFLECVQDMDHENMFWYRQDPGLGLRLIYFSYDVKMKEKGDIPEGYSVSREKKERFSLILESASTNQTSMYLCAIKGDTEAFFGQGTRLTVV.

This sequence joins TRBV28 and TRBJ2-7, with a possible D match to TRBD2 (6 bases). Trimming stripped 2 bases from V and 9 bases from J, with 14 bases between. CDR3 length equals 13 residues. Germline assignment: CDR1 MDHEN and CDR2 SYDVKM. The CDR3 bases are TGTGCCAGCAGTTTAGACCGGCTGCGGGGGCAGTACTTC. Translation gives CASSLDRLRGQYF.

This rearrangement joins TRBV7-8 to TRBJ1-4; 7 bases match TRBD1. The length of the CDR3 is 14 residues. Per the germline V gene, CDR1 is SGHVS and CDR2 is FQNEAQ. Losses at the gene ends were 7 bases for V and 7 bases for J; bases not matched to a gene: 9. The CDR3 sequence is CASNIDRDGEKLFF. The CDR3 DNA reads as TGTGCCAGCAACATCGACAGGGATGGTGAAAAACTGTTTTTT.

The V call is TRBV30, the J call TRBJ2-7; D remains ambiguous. The CDR3 length is 13 residues. V was clipped by 5 bases and J by 2 bases, with 13 bases between them. The germline V gene encodes CDR1 GTSNPN and CDR2 SVGIG (reference sequence). The CDR3 spells CAWDPAGTYEQYF. CDR3 sequence (DNA): TGTGCCTGGGACCCCGCAGGTACCTACGAGCAGTACTTC.

The chain carries TRBV29-1 and TRBJ2-2; TRBD1 aligns across 7 bases. The junction had 3 bases not matched to a gene; V was cut back by 8 bases and J by 0 bases. Germline V lookup: CDR1 SQVTM, CDR2 ANQGSEA. The CDR3 sequence is 13 residues long. In DNA form, the CDR3 reads TGCAGCATCGGACAGGCGAACACCGGGGAGCTGTTTTTT. Residues: CSIGQANTGELFF.

This chain links TRBV4-1 with TRBJ2-5, with D possibly called TRBD1 or TRBD2 (5 bases each). Germline V gene data show CDR1 as MGHRA and CDR2 as YSYEKL. The ends were cut back, 3 bases at V and 9 bases at J, with 14 bases in the middle. The CDR3 is made up of 13 amino acids. DNA for the CDR3: TGCGCCAGCAGCCACAACCCGACAGCGGCCCAGTACTTC. Its translation: CASSHNPTAAQYF.

This chain connects TRBV7-5 to TRBJ2-7. TRBV7-5 is noted as a pseudogene. CDR3 length equals 9 residues. The DNA for the CDR3 is TGTGCCAGAAGCTCGAATATGTACTTC. Translation: CARSSNMYF.

The V call is TRBV28, the J call TRBJ2-2; 7 bases align to TRBD2. Unmatched junction bases numbered 8, after V lost 10 bases and J lost 0 bases. Per germline, CDR1 MDHEN and CDR2 SYDVKM. The CDR3 totals 15 residues. In DNA form, the CDR3 reads TGTGCCACCCAGCTTGGGGGGGCGAACACCGGGGAGCTGTTTTTT. Amino acids: CATQLGGANTGELFF.

V and J are TRBV9 and TRBJ2-7; D possibly uses TRBD1 or TRBD2 (5 bases each). This CDR3 has 13 amino acids. The germline V and J ends were trimmed by 3 bases and 6 bases, with 13 bases remaining between them. Germline CDR1 and CDR2: SGDLS and YYNGEE. The CDR3 region is CASSAQHGAEQYF. The DNA for the CDR3 is TGTGCCAGCAGCGCTCAACACGGGGCCGAGCAGTACTTC.

This clone was counted a single time. The chain is built from TRBV5-4 and TRBJ2-5, with TRBD2 matching 11 bases. The junction had 9 bases not matched to a gene; V was cut back by 4 bases and J by 4 bases. In germline, CDR1 is SGHNT, CDR2 YYREEE (reference sequence). The CDR3 is 16 residues long. The CDR3 is CASSEAVLAGGETQYF. CDR3 DNA sequence: TGTGCCAGCAGCGAAGCGGTTCTAGCGGGAGGAGAGACCCAGTACTTC.

CDR3 in DNA: TGTGCCTGGAGCACAGGGGCCTACGAGCAGTACTTC. Translated: CAWSTGAYEQYF. The chain has TRBV30 and TRBJ2-7; TRBD1 matches at 7 bases. V trimming: 3 bases; J trimming: 2 bases; junction bases outside the gene matches: 1. The CDR3 loop spans 12 amino acids. Germline loops: CDR1 GTSNPN, CDR2 SVGIG (reference sequence).

The rearrangement uses TRBV19 and TRBJ1-4; tentatively, D is TRBD1 (5 bases). The V end lost 6 bases, the J end lost 8 bases, and 10 bases lay between the germline ends. CDR3 length: 12 amino acids. Germline CDR1 reads LNHDA; CDR2 reads SQIVND (reference sequence). CDR3 in amino acids: CASSRTSEKLFF. The CDR3 DNA sequence: TGTGCCAGTAGCCGGACATCGGAAAAACTGTTTTTT.

The chain is built from TRBV6-6 and TRBJ2-7, with unresolved D. Trimming took off 2 bases at V and 2 bases at J, with 7 bases between the two ends. The CDR3 is made up of 13 amino acids. The germline V gene encodes CDR1 MNHNY and CDR2 SVGAGI (reference sequence). The DNA of the CDR3 is TGTGCCAGCAGTTACCTGGACGCCTACGAGCAGTACTTC. This codes for CASSYLDAYEQYF.

The table lists this clone with a count of one. The chain employs TRBV6-8 and TRBJ2-3, with 7 bases fitting TRBD2. V lost 0 bases, J lost 0 bases, and 6 bases stayed unmatched. CDR1 and CDR2 (germline): MNHGY, SAAAGT. The CDR3 covers 17 residues. CDR3 in amino acids: CASSYSERDYSTDTQYF. The CDR3 nucleotides are TGTGCCAGCAGTTACTCGGAGAGGGACTACAGCACAGATACGCAGTATTTT.

Points on this clone: At the DNA level, this CDR3 is encoded by other sequences in the same sample as well. The chain uses TRBV11-3 and TRBJ2-7, with a tentative D call TRBD1 (5 bases). CDR1 and CDR2 (germline): SGHNT, YENEEA. This CDR3 region has 13 residues. The V and J ends lost 1 base and 4 bases respectively, with 8 bases between them. As DNA, the CDR3 is TGTGCCAGCAGCTTAGCCCCAGGGTACGAGCAGTACTTC. This encodes CASSLAPGYEQYF.

The rearrangement joins TRBV19 to TRBJ2-1; D is ambiguous. CDR1 and CDR2 from the germline V gene are LNHDA and SQIVND (reference sequence). This CDR3 comprises 15 residues. Trimming stripped 5 bases from V and 2 bases from J, with 13 bases between. DNA for the CDR3: TGTGCCAGTAGTCTGATGGGCGGAGCCTACAATGAGCAGTTCTTC. Translated, it gives CASSLMGGAYNEQFF.

This rearrangement joins TRBV7-8 to TRBJ2-7; 7 positions match TRBD2. This CDR3 spans 15 amino acids. J lost 2 bases, V lost 2 bases, and 6 bases had no gene match. Germline CDR1 reads SGHVS; CDR2 reads FQNEAQ. This chain's CDR3 is CASSLRRLAPYEQYF. CDR3 nucleotide sequence: TGTGCCAGCAGCTTACGTAGACTAGCCCCCTACGAGCAGTACTTC.